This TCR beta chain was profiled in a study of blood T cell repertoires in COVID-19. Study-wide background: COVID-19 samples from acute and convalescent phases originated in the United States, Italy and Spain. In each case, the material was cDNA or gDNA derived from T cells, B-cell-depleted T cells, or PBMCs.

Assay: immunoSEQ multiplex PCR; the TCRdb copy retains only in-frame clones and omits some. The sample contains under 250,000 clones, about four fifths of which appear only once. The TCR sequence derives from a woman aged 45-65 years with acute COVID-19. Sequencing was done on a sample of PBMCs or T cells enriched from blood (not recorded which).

The DNA of the CDR3 is TGCGCCAGCAGTTGGGCCGGGACAGCCCAAGAGACCCAGTACTTC. It is translated as CASSWAGTAQETQYF. The rearrangement joins TRBV5-1 to TRBJ2-5; 7 bases agree with TRBD1. V shed 5 bases, J shed 1 base, and the junction held 8 bases outside the gene matches. The CDR3 has 15 amino acids. Germline values: CDR1 SGHRS, CDR2 YFSETQ.